The 2 T cell receptor beta chains listed next were all sequenced from one sample in a study of shared clonotypes between healthy human individuals. Method: immunoSEQ multiplex PCR; TCRdb's copy keeps in-frame clones and lacks some. The sample has about 320,000 clones, around 90% seen once. Sequenced input: memory CD8+ T cells sorted from blood. Documented subset: CD45RO+ cells pooled with CCR7-negative TemRA cells. These receptors all come from a man aged 18 to 30 in good health.

V is TRBV4-3 and J is TRBJ1-2; D ambiguous. In germline, CDR1 is LGHNA, CDR2 YSLEER. With 0 bases removed from V and 3 bases from J, the gap between germline ends came to 8 bases. The CDR3 has 14 amino acids. CDR3 sequence (DNA): TGCGCCAGCAGCCAAGATCAGGCAGACTATGGCTACACCTTC. Translated: CASSQDQADYGYTF.

The chain is built from TRBV5-4 and TRBJ1-6; D perhaps matches TRBD1 (5 bases). The CDR3 sequence is 15 residues long. Germline CDR1 and CDR2: SGHNT and YYREEE (reference sequence). With 1 base removed from V and 10 bases from J, the gap between germline ends came to 15 bases. The CDR3 is CASSLMAHRYSPLHF. The CDR3 region has the DNA TGTGCCAGCAGCTTGATGGCCCACAGGTACTCACCCCTCCACTTT.